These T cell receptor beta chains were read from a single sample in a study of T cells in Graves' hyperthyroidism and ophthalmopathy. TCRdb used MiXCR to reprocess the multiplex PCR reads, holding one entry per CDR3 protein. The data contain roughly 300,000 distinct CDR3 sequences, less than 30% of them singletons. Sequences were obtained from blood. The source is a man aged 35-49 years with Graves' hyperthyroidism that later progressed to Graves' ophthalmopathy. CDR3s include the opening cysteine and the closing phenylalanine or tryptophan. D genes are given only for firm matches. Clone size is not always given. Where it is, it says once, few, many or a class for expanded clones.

DNA: TGTGCCAGCTCACCACCTATGCCGGTTGGGACCAAAAACATTCAGTACTTC
CDR3: CASSPPMPVGTKNIQYF
D: -
V: TRBV18
size: many
J: TRBJ2-4

DNA: TGTGCCAGCAGTGATTTATCCCCTGGAACTACGGCGGGAGCTGAGGAGACCCAGTACTTC
CDR3: CASSDLSPGTTAGAEETQYF
D: TRBD2
V: TRBV6-1
size: many
J: TRBJ2-5

DNA: TGTGCCAGCAGTACGACTCACAGCTCCTACGAGCAGTACTTC
CDR3: CASSTTHSSYEQYF
D: -
V: TRBV6-1
size: many
J: TRBJ2-7

DNA: TGTGCCAGTACCCAAGAGCAGGGGAACACTGAAGCTTTCTTT
CDR3: CASTQEQGNTEAFF
D: -
V: TRBV19
size: many
J: TRBJ1-1

DNA: TGTGCCAGCAGCAACAGGGGGCCAAGTCAGCCCCAGCATTTT
CDR3: CASSNRGPSQPQHF
D: TRBD1
V: TRBV6-1
size: many
J: TRBJ1-5

DNA: TGTGCCACCAGCAGTCGGTCCGGGGGCGACGAGCAGTACTTC
CDR3: CATSSRSGGDEQYF
D: -
V: TRBV15
size: many
J: TRBJ2-7

DNA: TGTGCCAGCACCTTAGCTGGGCTAAACACTGAAGCTTTCTTT
CDR3: CASTLAGLNTEAFF
D: -
V: TRBV7-9
size: -
J: TRBJ1-1

DNA: TGTGCCAGCAGCCATCCCCCCGGGGGAATGGGTTTTCAGCCCCAGCATTTT
CDR3: CASSHPPGGMGFQPQHF
D: -
V: TRBV11-1
size: many
J: TRBJ1-5

DNA: TGTGCCAGTAGTACCCCGCAACAGGGGGCGCGCACTGAAGCTTTCTTT
CDR3: CASSTPQQGARTEAFF
D: TRBD1
V: TRBV19
size: many
J: TRBJ1-1

DNA: TGTGCCTCGGAGTCAGAGTACACCGGGGAGCTGTTTTTT
CDR3: CASESEYTGELFF
D: -
V: TRBV6-2/TRBV6-3
size: -
J: TRBJ2-2

DNA: TGTGCCTGGAGTGTGGACAGGGGTCAGCCCCAGCATTTT
CDR3: CAWSVDRGQPQHF
D: TRBD1
V: TRBV30
size: once
J: TRBJ1-5

DNA: TGTGCCAGCAGCCGCAGACCAGGGTTCCACGAGCAGTACTTC
CDR3: CASSRRPGFHEQYF
D: -
V: TRBV14
size: many
J: TRBJ2-7

DNA: TGTGCCAGCAGTAGCACAGGCTATGGGAACATTCAGTACTTC
CDR3: CASSSTGYGNIQYF
D: -
V: TRBV2
size: many
J: TRBJ2-4

DNA: TGTGCCAGCAGTGAAGCGACAGGGCCCGGGGAGCTGTTTTTT
CDR3: CASSEATGPGELFF
D: TRBD1
V: TRBV2
size: many
J: TRBJ2-2

DNA: TGTGCCAGTATCAGCCAGCACCTTGAAGCTAACTATGGCTACACCTTC
CDR3: CASISQHLEANYGYTF
D: -
V: TRBV19
size: many
J: TRBJ1-2

DNA: TGTGCCAGCAGTTCGGCAGGGAAATCCGAAGCTTTCTTT
CDR3: CASSSAGKSEAFF
D: -
V: TRBV28
size: many
J: TRBJ1-1

DNA: TGTGCCAGCAGTAAGAAACCGGACACTGAAGCTTTCTTT
CDR3: CASSKKPDTEAFF
D: -
V: TRBV6-2/TRBV6-3
size: few
J: TRBJ1-1

DNA: TGTGCCAGCAGGATGGGGTGGAGGGGTCCCTACGAGCAGTACTTC
CDR3: CASRMGWRGPYEQYF
D: -
V: TRBV27
size: many
J: TRBJ2-7

DNA: TGTGCCAGCAGCCGGCGACCCCGAACAAGGGTTGAAGGGGCCAACGTCCTGACTTTC
CDR3: CASSRRPRTRVEGANVLTF
D: -
V: TRBV28
size: many
J: TRBJ2-6

DNA: TGCAGCGTCCAGACAGCCTTCGAGACCCAGTACTTC
CDR3: CSVQTAFETQYF
D: -
V: TRBV29-1
size: -
J: TRBJ2-5

DNA: TGTGCCAGCAACGTACAGGGGGATCAGCCCCAGCATTTT
CDR3: CASNVQGDQPQHF
D: TRBD1
V: TRBV6-5
size: many
J: TRBJ1-5

DNA: TGTGCCAGCAGTCGGGGAGGATTTGCGAACACCGGGGAGCTGTTTTTT
CDR3: CASSRGGFANTGELFF
D: -
V: TRBV6-5
size: many
J: TRBJ2-2

DNA: TGTGCCAGCACCCGAAGAAGCGGGAGGGTAACTGAGCAGTTCTTC
CDR3: CASTRRSGRVTEQFF
D: TRBD2
V: TRBV12-3/TRBV12-4
size: -
J: TRBJ2-1

DNA: TGTGCCAGCAGTGAACGTTGGGAGACCCAGTACTTC
CDR3: CASSERWETQYF
D: -
V: TRBV2
size: many
J: TRBJ2-5

DNA: TGTGCCAGCAGTGCCGGGACAGGGAACTACGAGCAGTACTTC
CDR3: CASSAGTGNYEQYF
D: TRBD1
V: TRBV27
size: many
J: TRBJ2-7

DNA: TGTGCCAGCAGCTCTCGACAGGGGGCAGGCCAAGAGACCCAGTACTTC
CDR3: CASSSRQGAGQETQYF
D: TRBD1
V: TRBV11-2
size: many
J: TRBJ2-5